A selection of T cell receptor beta chains follows, all from one sample in a study of vaccination effects on CD4 cells after COVID-19. These receptors are not linked to any known antigen. TCRdb keeps only in-frame clones here, not all; method: immunoSEQ multiplex PCR. Of tens of thousands of clones detected, around 74% appear once; the ten largest clones hold more than 1%. The input for sequencing was CD4+ T cells from PBMCs cultured with HCoV-OC43 spike peptides, taken after COVID-19 vaccination. These receptors all stem from a human donor who received a COVID-19 vaccine. The CDR3 runs from the conserved cysteine through the conserved F or W. A D gene is named only where the DNA matches it firmly. Clone sizes are given selectively: once, few, many, or a class where the clone is expanded.

CDR3nt: TGCAGCGTCGCCCGAACTGAACAGGGCAATGAGCAGTTCTTC
CDR3aa: CSVARTEQGNEQFF
abundance: -
d_gene: -
j_gene: TRBJ2-1
v_gene: TRBV29-1

CDR3nt: TGTGCCAGCAGTTACCCCCCAGGCGGGGGGCCGAACACCGGGGAGCTGTTTTTT
CDR3aa: CASSYPPGGGPNTGELFF
abundance: -
d_gene: TRBD2
j_gene: TRBJ2-2
v_gene: TRBV6-2/TRBV6-3

CDR3nt: TGTGCCTGGAGTGAGTCAAGTAACTATGGCTACACCTTC
CDR3aa: CAWSESSNYGYTF
abundance: -
d_gene: -
j_gene: TRBJ1-2
v_gene: TRBV30

CDR3nt: TGCGCCAGCAGCTTGGAACAGACCCCTTCCTACAATGAGCAGTTCTTC
CDR3aa: CASSLEQTPSYNEQFF
abundance: -
d_gene: -
j_gene: TRBJ2-1
v_gene: TRBV5-1

CDR3nt: TGTGCCACCAGCAGAGTTACGGGCGACACAAGCGATGAGCAGTTCTTC
CDR3aa: CATSRVTGDTSDEQFF
abundance: -
d_gene: -
j_gene: TRBJ2-1
v_gene: TRBV15

CDR3nt: TGTGCCACCAGTGAAGCAGGGCAAGCGGCTTCTGGGGCCAACGTCCTGACTTTC
CDR3aa: CATSEAGQAASGANVLTF
abundance: -
d_gene: -
j_gene: TRBJ2-6
v_gene: TRBV24-1

CDR3nt: TGTGCCAGTAGCTCCTCCCCCCCCTCGAGGGGCCGGTGGTATGGCTACACCTTC
CDR3aa: CASSSSPPSRGRWYGYTF
abundance: -
d_gene: -
j_gene: TRBJ1-2
v_gene: TRBV19

CDR3nt: TGTGCCAGCTCATTCCTGGACAGGGGAAACACCATATATTTT
CDR3aa: CASSFLDRGNTIYF
abundance: few
d_gene: TRBD1
j_gene: TRBJ1-3
v_gene: TRBV18

CDR3nt: TGTGCCACCAGTGCCAGGATCGGTGTGGGGAGCGGGGAGCTGTTTTTT
CDR3aa: CATSARIGVGSGELFF
abundance: -
d_gene: -
j_gene: TRBJ2-2
v_gene: TRBV24-1

CDR3nt: TGTGCCAGCAGTTACTCCCCGGGACAGTCGTATGAAAAACTGTTTTTT
CDR3aa: CASSYSPGQSYEKLFF
abundance: -
d_gene: TRBD1
j_gene: TRBJ1-4
v_gene: TRBV6-5

CDR3nt: TGTGCCAGCAGCGTAGGGGGATCGAACACCGGGGAGCTGTTTTTT
CDR3aa: CASSVGGSNTGELFF
abundance: -
d_gene: -
j_gene: TRBJ2-2
v_gene: TRBV9

CDR3nt: TGCGCCAGCAGCCCAGATACTAGCACAGATACGCAGTATTTT
CDR3aa: CASSPDTSTDTQYF
abundance: -
d_gene: -
j_gene: TRBJ2-3
v_gene: TRBV5-1

CDR3nt: TGTGCCAGCACCCACTCAGGGGATGGCTACACCTTC
CDR3aa: CASTHSGDGYTF
abundance: few
d_gene: -
j_gene: TRBJ1-2
v_gene: TRBV6-5

CDR3nt: TGCGCCAGCAGCCAAGAGGGTATACAGGGGGTAACCTATAATTCACCCCTCCACTTT
CDR3aa: CASSQEGIQGVTYNSPLHF
abundance: -
d_gene: TRBD1
j_gene: TRBJ1-6
v_gene: TRBV4-1

CDR3nt: TGTGCCAGCTCAGTCAACGCAGGGACTGCGGGGGAGACCCAGTACTTC
CDR3aa: CASSVNAGTAGETQYF
abundance: few
d_gene: -
j_gene: TRBJ2-5
v_gene: TRBV18

CDR3nt: TGTGCCATCAGTGGGAGGGGGGCTAGCACTGAAGCTTTCTTT
CDR3aa: CAISGRGASTEAFF
abundance: few
d_gene: -
j_gene: TRBJ1-1
v_gene: TRBV10-3

CDR3nt: TGTGCCAGTCAGCCGGGACGGCCTTATAGCAATCAGCCCCAGCATTTT
CDR3aa: CASQPGRPYSNQPQHF
abundance: -
d_gene: -
j_gene: TRBJ1-5
v_gene: TRBV19